Below are 14 T cell receptor beta chains sequenced from a single sample in a study of blood T cells in healthy people across ages. A J-beta primer mix and a sample-barcoded 5' primer were used in a second PCR of about 6 to 12 cycles. TCRdb independently ran MiXCR on the 5' RACE reads; one entry per CDR3 protein. The top ten hold about 22% of the sample, which has some 710,000 distinct CDR3 sequences, 22% seen once. The specimen sequenced was blood. These receptors all stem from a man between 65 and 79 years old in good health.

This clonotype was counted only a few times. V is TRBV24-1 and J is TRBJ2-1; TRBD1 matches at 8 bases. The CDR3 covers 16 residues. The V gene's germline CDR1 is KGHDR and CDR2 SFDVKD. The V gene end was trimmed by 4 bases and the J gene end by 0 bases; junction bases not matched to a gene: 4. CDR3 nucleotide sequence: TGTGCCACCAGTGACCGTGGACAGGGCTCCTACAATGAGCAGTTCTTC. Protein product: CATSDRGQGSYNEQFF.

The chain combines TRBV28 with TRBJ1-1, with D possibly matching TRBD1 (6 bases). The germline CDR1 and CDR2 sequences are MDHEN and SYDVKM. Trimming left V 7 bases short and J 0 bases short, with 15 bases between. This CDR3 region has 15 residues. CDR3 residues: CASTQGQGLNTEAFF. In DNA, the CDR3 is TGTGCCAGCACCCAAGGGCAGGGGTTGAACACTGAAGCTTTCTTT. Full variable domain (missing parts from reference TRBV28 and TRBJ1-1): DVKVTQSSRYLVKRTGEKVFLECVQDMDHENMFWYRQDPGLGLRLIYFSYDVKMKEKGDIPEGYSVSREKKERFSLILESASTNQTSMYLCASTQGQGLNTEAFFGQGTRLTVV.

J is TRBJ1-4 and V is TRBV14; D uncertain. The germline V gene encodes CDR1 SGHDN and CDR2 FVKESK. Trimming shortened V by 5 bases and J by 8 bases, and 15 bases separated the two germline ends. The CDR3 has 14 amino acids. CDR3 amino acids: CASSSVSGLEKLFF. Here the CDR3 DNA reads TGTGCCAGCAGCTCTGTTTCGGGGTTAGAAAAACTGTTTTTT.

The chain links TRBV12-3 or TRBV12-4 to TRBJ2-1; D might be TRBD2 (6 bases). V lost 9 bases and J lost 3, with 15 bases in between. The CDR3 length is 14 residues. The CDR3 bases are TGTGCCAGTCACCTGGGGGGAAACTACAATGAGCAGTTCTTC. Its protein is CASHLGGNYNEQFF.

This CDR3 is CATALGVGYGYTF. In DNA, the CDR3 is TGTGCCACGGCGCTAGGTGTAGGGTATGGCTACACCTTC. V is TRBV10-3 and J is TRBJ1-2; D not certain. Trimming cost V 10 bases and J 5 bases, with 17 bases left between them. Germline values: CDR1 ENHRY, CDR2 SYGVKD. The CDR3 runs 13 residues.

The chain links TRBV29-1 to TRBJ2-2; no firm D call. The ends were cut back, 6 bases at V and 1 base at J, with 12 bases in the middle. CDR1 SQVTM and CDR2 ANQGSEA come from the germline V gene. This CDR3 has 14 amino acids. The CDR3 region has the DNA TGCAGCGTCCGCAGCACTGGGAACACCGGGGAGCTGTTTTTT. Translation: CSVRSTGNTGELFF.

V is TRBV12-3 or TRBV12-4 and J is TRBJ2-3; unclear D gene. V shed 8 bases and J shed 2 bases, with 8 bases lying between them. CDR3 length: 12 amino acids. The CDR3 region has the DNA TGTGCCAGCGCCCGGATCACAGATACGCAGTATTTT. This gives the protein CASARITDTQYF.

V gene TRBV6-1 combines with J gene TRBJ2-7; D gene unclear. The CDR3 is 12 residues long. CDR1 MNHNS and CDR2 SASEGT come from the germline V gene. The V end was cut by 5 bases, the J end by 6 bases, with 11 bases between. The CDR3 protein is CASSRWRGEQYF. CDR3 DNA sequence: TGTGCCAGCAGTCGATGGCGAGGCGAGCAGTACTTC.

The sample holds a few counts of this clonotype. The V call is TRBV5-1, the J call TRBJ1-6; weak D call: TRBD1 (5 bases). From germline, CDR1 is SGHRS and CDR2 YFSETQ. Trimming took off 2 bases at V and 6 bases at J, with 12 bases between the two ends. The CDR3 consists of 15 residues. The CDR3, as DNA: TGCGCCAGCAGCTTTGAAAGGGGCGGTAATTCACCCCTCCACTTT. It encodes CASSFERGGNSPLHF.

To note about this clonotype: At one end, the junction sequence differs from germline, possibly due to a read error. The J gene is TRBJ2-1, the V gene TRBV4-2; the D is unclear. There are 17 residues in the CDR3. Germline V lookup: CDR1 LGHNA, CDR2 YNFKEQ. This CDR3 reads CASSQGSELSSYNAQFF. In DNA, the CDR3 is TGTGCCAGCAGCCAAGGCAGCGAGTTAAGCTCCTACAATGCGCAGTTCTTC.

This clonotype was observed a few times. The rearrangement links TRBV20-1 to TRBJ2-1, with TRBD2 as a possible D gene (6 bases). V lost 0 bases to trimming and J lost 4 bases, with 16 bases between them. Germline values: CDR1 DFQATT, CDR2 SNEGSKA (reference sequence). The CDR3 length is 16 residues. DNA of the CDR3: TGCAGTGCTAGAGATCTAGCGAGAGAAATATACAATGAGCAGTTCTTC. It codes for CSARDLAREIYNEQFF.

The table lists this clonotype with a few counts. The chain couples TRBV25-1 to TRBJ1-4, with 9 bases identical to TRBD1. Germline V gene lookup returns CDR1 MGHDK and CDR2 SYGVNS. The CDR3 is 15 residues long. The V gene end was trimmed by 3 bases and the J gene end by 8 bases; junction bases not matched to a gene: 7. The CDR3 here is CASSDTGGAGEKLFF. The DNA of the CDR3 is TGTGCCAGCAGTGACACAGGGGGCGCGGGAGAAAAACTGTTTTTT.

J is TRBJ2-5 and V is TRBV2; 10 bases agree with TRBD2. Germline V gives CDR1 SNHLY, CDR2 FYNNEI. The CDR3 loop spans 14 amino acids. V trimming: 7 bases; J trimming: 2 bases; junction bases outside the gene matches: 4. CDR3 loop: CASNSGRVQETQYF. CDR3 in DNA: TGTGCCAGCAACAGCGGGAGGGTTCAAGAGACCCAGTACTTC.

The chain uses TRBV28 and TRBJ1-1; 7 positions agree with TRBD1. From germline, CDR1 is MDHEN and CDR2 SYDVKM. Trimming removed 3 bases from V and 1 base from J; junction bases left unmatched: 5. The CDR3 spans 15 residues. DNA for the CDR3: TGTGCCAGCAGTTTCCGGGCAGGGGGGAACACTGAAGCTTTCTTT. Translating it yields CASSFRAGGNTEAFF.